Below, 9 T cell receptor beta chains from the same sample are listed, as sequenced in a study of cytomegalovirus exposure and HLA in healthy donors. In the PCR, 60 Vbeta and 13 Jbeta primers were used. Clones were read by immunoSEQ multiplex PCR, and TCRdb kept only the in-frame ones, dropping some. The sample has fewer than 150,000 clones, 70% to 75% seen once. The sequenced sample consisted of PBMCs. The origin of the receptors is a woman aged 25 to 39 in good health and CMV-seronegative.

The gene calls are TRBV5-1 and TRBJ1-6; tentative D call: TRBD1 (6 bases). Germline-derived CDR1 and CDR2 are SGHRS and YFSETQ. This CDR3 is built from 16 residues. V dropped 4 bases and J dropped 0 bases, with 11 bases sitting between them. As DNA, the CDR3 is TGCGCCAGCAGCCCACAGGGAAGCTCCTATAATTCACCCCTCCACTTT. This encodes CASSPQGSSYNSPLHF.

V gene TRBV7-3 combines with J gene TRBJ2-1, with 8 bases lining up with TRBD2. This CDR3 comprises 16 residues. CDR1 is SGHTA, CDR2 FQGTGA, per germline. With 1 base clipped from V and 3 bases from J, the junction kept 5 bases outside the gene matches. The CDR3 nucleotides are TGTGCCAGCAGCTTAAGCGGCGGGGGGCGCTACAATGAGCAGTTCTTC. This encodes CASSLSGGGRYNEQFF.

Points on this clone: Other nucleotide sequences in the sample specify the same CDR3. CDR3 nucleotide sequence: TGCGCCAGCAGCTTAGACAGGGCCACTGAAGCTTTCTTT. This encodes CASSLDRATEAFF. This chain joins TRBV5-1 and TRBJ1-1, with TRBD1 matching 7 bases. Per the germline V gene, CDR1 is SGHRS and CDR2 is YFSETQ. The CDR3 extends over 13 amino acids. The trim removed 2 bases at V and 4 bases at J, leaving 2 bases unmatched. Together with reference TRBV5-1 and TRBJ1-1, the CDR3 gives the full variable domain: KAGVTQTPRYLIKTRGQQVTLSCSPISGHRSVSWYQQTPGQGLQFLFEYFSETQRNKGNFPGRFSGRQFSNSRSEMNVSTLELGDSALYLCASSLDRATEAFFGQGTRLTVV.

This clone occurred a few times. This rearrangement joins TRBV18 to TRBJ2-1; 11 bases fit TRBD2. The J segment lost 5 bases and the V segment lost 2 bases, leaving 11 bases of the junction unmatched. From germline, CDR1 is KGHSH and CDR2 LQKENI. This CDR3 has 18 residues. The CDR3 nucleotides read TGTGCCAGCTCACCATCCCTAGCGGGAGGTAACTTAGACAATGAGCAGTTCTTC. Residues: CASSPSLAGGNLDNEQFF.

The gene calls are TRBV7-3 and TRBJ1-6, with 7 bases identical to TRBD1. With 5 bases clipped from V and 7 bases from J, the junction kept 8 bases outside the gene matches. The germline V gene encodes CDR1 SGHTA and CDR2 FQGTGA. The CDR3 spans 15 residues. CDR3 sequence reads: CASSQTGTANSPLHF. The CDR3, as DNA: TGTGCCAGCAGCCAAACCGGGACAGCGAATTCACCCCTCCACTTT. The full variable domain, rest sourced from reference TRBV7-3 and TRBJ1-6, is GAGVSQTPSNKVTEKGKYVELRCDPISGHTALYWYRQSLGQGPEFLIYFQGTGAADDSGLPNDRFFAVRPEGSVSTLKIQRTERGDSAVYLCASSQTGTANSPLHFGNGTRLTVT.

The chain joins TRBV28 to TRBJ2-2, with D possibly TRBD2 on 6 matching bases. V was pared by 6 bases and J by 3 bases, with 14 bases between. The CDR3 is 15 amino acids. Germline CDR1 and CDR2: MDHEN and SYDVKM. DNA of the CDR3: TGTGCCAGCAGGACCTCGGGACTTCACACCGGGGAGCTGTTTTTT. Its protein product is CASRTSGLHTGELFF.

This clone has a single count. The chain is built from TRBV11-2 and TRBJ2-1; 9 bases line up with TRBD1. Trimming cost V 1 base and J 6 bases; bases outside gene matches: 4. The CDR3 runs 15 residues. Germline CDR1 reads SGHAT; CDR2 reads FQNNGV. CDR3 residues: CASSLGGQGFNEQFF. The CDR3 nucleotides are TGTGCCAGCAGCTTAGGGGGACAGGGTTTCAATGAGCAGTTCTTC.

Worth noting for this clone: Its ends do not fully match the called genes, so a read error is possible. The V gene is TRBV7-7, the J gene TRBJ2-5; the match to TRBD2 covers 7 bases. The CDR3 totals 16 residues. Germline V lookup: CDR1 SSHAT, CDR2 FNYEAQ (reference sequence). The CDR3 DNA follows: TGTGCTAGCAGCTTAGCTGGCGGGAGCGGTTGGGAGACCCAGTACTTC. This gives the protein CASSLAGGSGWETQYF.

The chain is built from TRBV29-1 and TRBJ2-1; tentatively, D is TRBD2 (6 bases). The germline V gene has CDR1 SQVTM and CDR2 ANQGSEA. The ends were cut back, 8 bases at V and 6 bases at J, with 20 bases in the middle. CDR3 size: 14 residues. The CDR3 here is CSFRRESRINEQFF. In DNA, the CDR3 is TGCAGCTTCCGACGGGAGTCCCGAATCAATGAGCAGTTCTTC.